The text below deals with one TCR beta chain. The antigen is undetermined. The data belong to a study of vaccination and CD4 T cells after COVID-19. Stated treatment: roughly ten-day PBMC culture with coronavirus spike peptide pools or control peptides (ViraFEST assay). Sequenced with the Oncomine TCR Beta short-read assay was DNA taken from cultured CD4+ T cells. TCRdb independently ran MiXCR on the PCR reads; one entry per CDR3 protein. The data hold tens of thousands of distinct CDR3 sequences, with 32% observed a single time. The CDR3 loop spans 14 amino acids. The germline V gene has CDR1 KGHSH and CDR2 LQKENI. V gave up 4 bases and J gave up 4 bases, with 11 bases separating them.

This sequence was found in a human donor with COVID-19. The sample was cultured CD4+ T cells from blood. This rearrangement joins TRBV18 to TRBJ2-1; unclear D gene. The CDR3 DNA reads TGTGCCAGCTCACGGCCCTTGACTTACAATGAGCAGTTCTTC. It specifies CASSRPLTYNEQFF.